This paragraph reports one T cell receptor beta chain. The antigen remains unidentified. This record comes from a study of graft-versus-host responses after intestinal transplantation. Data came from immunoSEQ multiplex PCR; TCRdb stores just in-frame clones and leaves some out. This table holds 96,000 or so clones, roughly nine tenths found once. This CDR3 region has 16 residues. Trimming at V came to 4 bases and at J to 4 bases, leaving 3 bases not matched to a gene. Germline V gene data show CDR1 as SGHTA and CDR2 as FQGNSA. Sample: unstimulated CD4+ T cells sorted from spleen or lymph node cells, taken before intestinal transplant. The TCR originated in a human donor who received an intestinal transplant. The rearrangement links TRBV7-2 to TRBJ2-5; 16 bases are a match to TRBD2. DNA for the CDR3: TGTGCCAGCAGCTCGGGACTAGCGGGGGGGCGAGAGACCCAGTACTTC. Its translation is CASSSGLAGGRETQYF.